This is a list of T cell receptor beta chains from one sample in a study of coeliac disease. Profiling relied on immunoSEQ multiplex PCR, and the TCRdb table lists in-frame clones only, not all of them. The table includes 3,500 to 4,000 clones, roughly 70% detected once. The sequencing input was intraepithelial lymphocytes from the gut. The receptors shown here come from a woman in her sixties with active celiac disease. CDR3s include the opening cysteine and the closing phenylalanine or tryptophan. D genes are given only for firm matches. Not all rows give a size; the values are once, few, many and, for expanded clones, a class.

>TRBJ2-7|TRBV6-1|once|.
CASRSNRGAGEQYF
TGTGCCAGCCGCTCCAACAGGGGCGCGGGGGAGCAGTACTTC
>TRBJ2-7|TRBV7-6|few|TRBD1
CASSLSPKLGTGYEQYF
TGTGCCAGCAGCTTAAGTCCAAAACTCGGGACAGGCTACGAGCAGTACTTC
>TRBJ1-5|TRBV6-5|few|.
CASSYHYIAQPQHF
TGTGCCAGCAGTTACCACTACATAGCCCAGCCCCAGCATTTT
>TRBJ2-5|TRBV4-1|.|TRBD2
CASSQEPGLASETQYF
TGCGCCAGCAGCCAAGAACCGGGACTAGCGTCAGAGACCCAGTACTTC
>TRBJ2-3|TRBV6-5|.|TRBD2
CASKQAGGSTDTQYF
TGTGCCAGCAAACAGGCGGGGGGAAGCACAGATACGCAGTATTTT
>TRBJ1-5|TRBV4-2|.|.
CASSHFSGPQHF
TGTGCCAGCAGCCATTTTTCCGGGCCCCAGCATTTT
>TRBJ1-1|TRBV7-9|.|.
CASSFQGMNTEAFF
TGTGCCAGCAGCTTTCAGGGAATGAACACTGAAGCTTTCTTT
>TRBJ1-1|TRBV7-9|.|.
CASSLARGHNTEAFF
TGTGCCAGCAGCTTAGCAAGGGGTCATAACACTGAAGCTTTCTTT
>TRBJ1-1|TRBV2|.|TRBD1
CASRRDRGNTEAFF
TGTGCCAGCAGAAGGGACAGGGGGAACACTGAAGCTTTCTTT
>TRBJ2-7|TRBV6-5|.|TRBD2
CASSLEAGGRYEQYF
TGTGCCAGCAGTTTAGAAGCGGGAGGGCGGTACGAGCAGTACTTC
>TRBJ2-4|TRBV4-3|.|.
CASSPRDFKNIQYF
TGCGCCAGCAGCCCTAGAGACTTCAAAAACATTCAGTACTTC
>TRBJ1-3|TRBV5-1|.|.
CASSAPLGGNGNTIYF
TGCGCCAGCAGCGCTCCCCTGGGAGGGAATGGAAACACCATATATTTT
>TRBJ1-5|TRBV14|.|TRBD1
CASSLPRGTGVPYSNQPQHF
TGTGCCAGCAGCCTCCCTCGAGGGACAGGGGTACCATATAGCAATCAGCCCCAGCATTTT
>TRBJ2-7|TRBV15|.|TRBD2
CATRGGKADEQYF
TGTGCCACCAGGGGGGGGAAGGCAGACGAGCAGTACTTC
>TRBJ1-2|TRBV27|.|TRBD1
CASSFDWTGTYGYTF
TGTGCCAGCAGTTTCGATTGGACAGGGACCTATGGCTACACCTTC
>TRBJ1-2|TRBV7-9|.|.
CASSREQGSYGYTF
TGTGCCAGCAGCCGAGAACAGGGCAGCTATGGCTACACCTTC
>TRBJ1-6|TRBV5-4|.|.
CASSLFGSYNSPLHF
TGTGCCAGCAGCTTGTTCGGGAGCTATAATTCACCCCTCCACTTT
>TRBJ1-2|TRBV4-2|.|TRBD1
CASSQATQGAEGYTF
TGTGCCAGCAGCCAAGCGACACAGGGGGCAGAGGGCTACACCTTC
>TRBJ2-2|TRBV9|once|.
CASSVSTGFNTGELFF
TGTGCCAGCAGCGTATCGACAGGCTTTAACACCGGGGAGCTGTTTTTT
>TRBJ2-1|TRBV2|once|.
CASLFRKRLDEQFF
TGTGCCAGCTTGTTCCGGAAGAGACTAGATGAGCAGTTCTTC
>TRBJ1-4|TRBV7-3|few|.
CASSRHGGGKLFF
TGTGCCAGCAGCCGCCACGGAGGTGGTAAACTGTTTTTT
>TRBJ1-1|TRBV21-1|.|.
CASSKELAYTIRTEAFF
TGTGCCAGCAGCAAGGAATTAGCCTACACAATTCGCACTGAAGCTTTCTTT
>TRBJ2-7|TRBV5-1|few|TRBD2
CASSLGSGVYEQYF
TGCGCCAGCAGCCTCGGTAGCGGGGTCTACGAGCAGTACTTC
>TRBJ2-3|TRBV6-1|.|TRBD2
CASRVAGESDTQYF
TGTGCCAGCAGGGTAGCGGGAGAGTCCGATACGCAGTATTTT
>TRBJ2-7|TRBV4-3|.|TRBD2
CASSQGLAGVYEQYF
TGCGCCAGCAGCCAGGGACTAGCGGGAGTCTACGAGCAGTACTTC
>TRBJ2-3|TRBV4-3|once|TRBD2
CASSQDSGGAGDTQYF
TGCGCCAGCAGCCAAGATAGCGGGGGGGCTGGTGATACGCAGTATTTT
>TRBJ1-4|TRBV27|.|.
CASSLIQGMDEKLFF
TGTGCCAGCAGTTTGATTCAGGGAATGGATGAAAAACTGTTTTTT
>TRBJ1-1|TRBV30|.|.
CAWSVRTGEAFF
TGTGCCTGGAGTGTACGAACAGGAGAAGCTTTCTTT
>TRBJ2-3|TRBV12-5|.|.
CASGPISGAQYF
TGTGCTAGTGGACCGATATCAGGGGCGCAGTATTTT
>TRBJ1-1|TRBV15|.|TRBD1
CATSRRTGVGTEAFF
TGTGCCACCAGCAGGCGTACAGGGGTGGGCACTGAAGCTTTCTTT
>TRBJ2-1|TRBV12-5|.|.
CASGFSVPEKVASSYNEQFF
TGTGCTAGTGGTTTTTCTGTCCCAGAGAAAGTAGCGAGCTCCTACAATGAGCAGTTCTTC
>TRBJ1-1|TRBV15|.|.
CATSRDYRGTEAFF
TGTGCCACCAGCAGAGATTATAGGGGGACTGAAGCTTTCTTT
>TRBJ2-3|TRBV18|.|.
CASSLASYTDTQYF
TGTGCCAGCTCACTGGCCTCTTACACAGATACGCAGTATTTT
>TRBJ2-7|TRBV7-4|.|TRBD2
CASRKVEGTSGGPLYEQYF
TGTGCCAGCAGGAAAGTTGAAGGTACTAGCGGGGGCCCCCTCTACGAGCAGTACTTC
>TRBJ2-1|TRBV9|.|TRBD1
CASSVVVTGVGNEQFF
TGTGCCAGCAGCGTAGTGGTGACAGGGGTTGGAAATGAGCAGTTCTTC
>TRBJ1-2|TRBV19|.|TRBD1
CASRRQGANYGYTF
TGTGCCAGTAGAAGACAGGGTGCTAACTATGGCTACACCTTC
>TRBJ2-7|TRBV10-2|.|TRBD2
CASSWAGGTYEQYF
TGCGCCAGCAGTTGGGCGGGGGGGACCTACGAGCAGTACTTC
>TRBJ2-1|TRBV15|.|TRBD2
CATSRDYGRAFHEQFF
TGTGCCACCAGCAGAGATTACGGGAGGGCCTTTCATGAGCAGTTCTTC
>TRBJ2-5|TRBV4-3|.|.
CASSQGAPLRAQYF
TGCGCCAGCAGCCAAGGCGCTCCCCTGAGGGCCCAGTACTTC
>TRBJ1-5|TRBV2|.|TRBD1
CASVGTGSGPQHF
TGTGCCAGCGTGGGGACAGGGTCTGGGCCCCAGCATTTT
>TRBJ2-7|TRBV7-9|few|.
CASSPRGTDFSYEQYF
TGTGCCAGCAGCCCCCGCGGGACAGACTTCTCCTACGAGCAGTACTTC
>TRBJ2-1|TRBV9|.|.
CASSVSGFVDEQFF
TGTGCCAGCAGCGTAAGCGGGTTTGTGGATGAGCAGTTCTTC
>TRBJ2-3|TRBV9|medium-sized|TRBD2
CASSVGTSGGPRADTQYF
TGTGCCAGCAGCGTAGGGACTAGCGGGGGGCCCCGGGCAGATACGCAGTATTTT
>TRBJ1-6|TRBV13|.|.
CASRGEGVDNSPLHF
TGTGCCAGCCGTGGGGAGGGGGTAGATAATTCCCCCCTCCACTTT
>TRBJ2-4|TRBV11-1|.|TRBD2
CASRPTSGGLAKNIQYF
TGTGCCAGCAGGCCGACTAGCGGGGGCTTAGCCAAAAACATTCAGTACTTC
>TRBJ1-6|TRBV4-3|.|.
CASSRDPSSYNSPLHF
TGCGCCAGCAGCCGAGACCCGAGCTCCTATAATTCACCCCTCCACTTT
>TRBJ1-1|TRBV7-6|once|.
CASSARGGTLNTEAFF
TGTGCCAGCAGCGCCCGGGGAGGGACACTGAACACTGAAGCTTTCTTT
>TRBJ2-6|TRBV30|.|.
CAWNYRDSGANVLTF
TGTGCCTGGAACTATCGGGACTCTGGGGCCAACGTCCTGACTTTC
>TRBJ1-6|TRBV7-8|.|.
CASRHAQGNSPLHF
TGTGCCAGCCGGCACGCCCAGGGAAATTCACCCCTCCACTTT
>TRBJ2-3|TRBV2|.|.
CASRMDRNTDTQYF
TGTGCCAGCAGGATGGACAGAAACACAGATACGCAGTATTTT
>TRBJ1-1|TRBV10-3|.|.
CAIRDTEGYNTEAFF
TGTGCCATCAGGGACACCGAAGGGTATAACACTGAAGCTTTCTTT
>TRBJ2-7|TRBV7-6|.|.
CASSFLQGYGEQYF
TGTGCCAGCAGCTTTTTGCAGGGCTATGGCGAGCAGTACTTC
>TRBJ1-1|TRBV30|.|TRBD1
CAWSFAGLTGEAFF
TGTGCCTGGAGTTTCGCGGGTTTGACAGGGGAAGCTTTCTTT
>TRBJ2-7|TRBV7-3|.|TRBD1
CASSPTGGRYEQYF
TGTGCCAGCAGCCCGACAGGGGGCCGGTACGAGCAGTACTTC
>TRBJ2-1|TRBV28|.|.
CASSHLGGQEQFF
TGTGCCAGCAGTCATTTGGGAGGCCAGGAGCAGTTCTTC